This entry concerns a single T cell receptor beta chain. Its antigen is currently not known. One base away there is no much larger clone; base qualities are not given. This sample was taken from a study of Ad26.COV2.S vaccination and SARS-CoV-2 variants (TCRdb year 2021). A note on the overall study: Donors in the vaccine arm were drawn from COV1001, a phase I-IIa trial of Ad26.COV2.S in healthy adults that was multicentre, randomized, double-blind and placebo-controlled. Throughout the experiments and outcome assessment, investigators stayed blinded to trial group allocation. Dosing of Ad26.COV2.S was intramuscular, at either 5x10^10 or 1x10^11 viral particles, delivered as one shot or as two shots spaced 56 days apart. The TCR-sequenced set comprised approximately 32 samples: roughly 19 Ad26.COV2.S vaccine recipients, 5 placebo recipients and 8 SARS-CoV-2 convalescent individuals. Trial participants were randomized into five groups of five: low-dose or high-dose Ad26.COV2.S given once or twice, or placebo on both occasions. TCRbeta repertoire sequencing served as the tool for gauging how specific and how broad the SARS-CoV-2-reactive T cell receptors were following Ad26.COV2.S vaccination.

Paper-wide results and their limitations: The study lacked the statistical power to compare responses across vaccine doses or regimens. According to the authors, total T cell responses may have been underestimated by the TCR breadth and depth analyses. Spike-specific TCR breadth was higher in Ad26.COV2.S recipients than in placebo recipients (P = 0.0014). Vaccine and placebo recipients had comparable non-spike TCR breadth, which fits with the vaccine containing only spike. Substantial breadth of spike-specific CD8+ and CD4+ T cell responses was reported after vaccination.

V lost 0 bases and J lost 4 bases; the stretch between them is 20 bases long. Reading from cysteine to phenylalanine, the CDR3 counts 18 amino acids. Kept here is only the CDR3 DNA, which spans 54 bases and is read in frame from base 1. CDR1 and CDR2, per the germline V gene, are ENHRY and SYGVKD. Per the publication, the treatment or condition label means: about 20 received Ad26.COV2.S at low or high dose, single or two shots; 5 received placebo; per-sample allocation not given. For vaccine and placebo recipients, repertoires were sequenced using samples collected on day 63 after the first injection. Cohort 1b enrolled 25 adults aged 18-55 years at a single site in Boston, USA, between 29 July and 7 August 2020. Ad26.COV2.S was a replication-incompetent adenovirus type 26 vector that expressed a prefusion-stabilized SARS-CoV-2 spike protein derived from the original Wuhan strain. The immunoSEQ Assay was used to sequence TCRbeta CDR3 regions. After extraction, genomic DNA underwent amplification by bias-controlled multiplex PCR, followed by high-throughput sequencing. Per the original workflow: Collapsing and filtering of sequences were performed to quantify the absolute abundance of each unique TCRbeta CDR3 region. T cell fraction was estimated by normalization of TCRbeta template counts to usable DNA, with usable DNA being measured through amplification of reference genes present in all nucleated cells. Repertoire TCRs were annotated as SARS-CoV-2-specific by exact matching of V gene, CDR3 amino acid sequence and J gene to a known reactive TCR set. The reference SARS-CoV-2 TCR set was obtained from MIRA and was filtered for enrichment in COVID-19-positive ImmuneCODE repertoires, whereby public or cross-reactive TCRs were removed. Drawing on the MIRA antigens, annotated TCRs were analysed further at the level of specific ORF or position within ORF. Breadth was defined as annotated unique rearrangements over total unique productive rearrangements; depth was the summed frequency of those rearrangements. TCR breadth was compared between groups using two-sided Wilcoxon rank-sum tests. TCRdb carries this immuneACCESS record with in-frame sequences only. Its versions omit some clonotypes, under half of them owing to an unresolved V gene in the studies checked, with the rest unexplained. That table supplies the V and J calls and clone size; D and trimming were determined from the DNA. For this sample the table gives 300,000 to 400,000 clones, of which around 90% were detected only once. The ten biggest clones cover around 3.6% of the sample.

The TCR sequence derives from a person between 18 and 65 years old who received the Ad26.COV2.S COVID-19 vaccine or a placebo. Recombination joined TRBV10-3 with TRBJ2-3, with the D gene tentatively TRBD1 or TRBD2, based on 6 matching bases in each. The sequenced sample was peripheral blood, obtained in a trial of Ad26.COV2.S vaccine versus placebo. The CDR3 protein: CAISESRTGDTPPDTQYF. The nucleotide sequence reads TGTGCCATCAGTGAGTCGAGAACGGGGGACACTCCCCCAGATACGCAGTATTTT.